This entry concerns a single TCR beta chain. Its antigen has not been determined. Within one base of it there is no much larger clone, and no base qualities were kept. Normal lung samples came from the same patient and were non-adjacent lung tissue collected as far from the tumour as possible, with a minimum distance of 3 cm. From frozen aliquots of unsorted single-cell suspensions, genomic DNA was isolated using the QIAamp DNA kit. Tissues arrived within 2 hours of resection and were immediately processed into single-cell suspensions. Tissue was mechanically dissociated and enzymatically digested with DNase I, collagenase I and hyaluronidase for approximately 29 minutes at 37 °C, then filtered and RBC-lysed. A two-step multiplex PCR amplified TCR-beta CDR3 regions from genomic DNA, and the second step of the PCR added Illumina-compatible adaptors. As a commercial immunoSEQ service, TCR-beta immunosequencing was carried out on an Illumina platform. Regarding the original processing steps: Two measures summarised the repertoires: productive clonality, and Top 10 Clones, meaning the percentage of T-cell templates coming from the ten most frequent sequences. Values of productive clonality ranged from 0 to 1, with a monoclonal population indicated by a value of 1. Tumour-associated clones were defined as sequences comprising at least 0.1% of tumour T-cell templates but absent from matched non-adjacent lung, identified via log10 scatter plots. Two-group comparisons used Student's t-tests, stages used ANOVA, and relationships used linear regression, analysed in GraphPad Prism7 and R. The clones in this table, taken by TCRdb from immuneACCESS, are in-frame only. Not every clone is retained; where verified, under half of the shortfall comes from an unresolved V gene, and the cause of the rest is unknown. That table is the source of V, J and clone size, and D and trimming were worked out from the DNA. The sample table contains under 7,000 clones; only one count was recorded for over 65% of them. Around 9% of the sample rests with the top ten.

According to the germline V gene, CDR1 reads ENHRY and CDR2 reads SYGVKD. Ends trimmed: V by 4 bases, J by 7 bases; bases unmatched to a gene: 9. The CDR3, cysteine through phenylalanine, is 16 amino acids long. The CDR3 DNA has 48 bases and is translated from base 1. These data belong to a study of immune cell composition in non-small cell lung cancer (dated by TCRdb to the late 2010s). A note on the overall study: Histologic subtype, mainly lung adenocarcinoma or squamous cell carcinoma, was assigned on the basis of H&E together with p63, CK5, Napsin A and TTF-1 immunohistochemistry. Using Adaptive Biotechnologies, the researchers ran TCR-beta sequencing on roughly 35 paired NSCLC tumour and non-adjacent lung specimens, along with approximately 24 tumour-only specimens. For supplementary cohort #1, made up of 10 lung adenocarcinoma cases, paired tumour/lung TCR-beta sequencing was done and TIL populations were generated so that tumour reactivity could be assessed. A few tumour specimens with TCR-beta data were of rare histological subtypes and were excluded from the subtype comparisons.

Results and caveats for the whole study, not just this receptor: The reactivity cohort was only 9 to 11 cases, and tumour-reactive clones were not shown to share sequences with the dominant in vivo tumour-associated clones. In more than eight adenocarcinoma cases, a strong correlation was found between maximal tumour-associated clone frequency and TIL tumour reactivity, whereas no such correlation was found between overall clonality and TIL tumour reactivity. Tumour-associated clones >0.5% were found in nearly half of NSCLC cases, namely in approximately 30% of adenocarcinomas versus 70% to 80% of squamous carcinomas. No significant correlation was found between smoking pack-years and tumour TCR-beta clonality.

The chain is assembled from TRBV10-3 and TRBJ2-5, and 13 junctional nucleotides match TRBD2. The source is a human donor with non-small cell lung cancer. Sequences were obtained from non-adjacent lung tissue. The sequenced DNA: TGTGCCATCAGTGCGTTCCCCGGGACTAGCGGGACGACCCAGTACTTC. It is translated as CAISAFPGTSGTTQYF.